The 10 T cell receptor beta chains in this list originate from one sample, sequenced in a study of blood T cells in healthy people across ages. A J-beta primer mix and a sample-barcoded 5' primer were used in a second PCR of about 7 to 12 cycles. TCRdb ran MiXCR on the 5' RACE reads and lists one entry per CDR3 protein. Here the sample spans some 1,000,000 distinct CDR3 sequences, less than 25% being singletons. The same data also contributed to another study, on T cells of mothers and their children.

The material sequenced was blood. The receptors were sampled from a girl aged 2-10 years in good health.

This clonotype was found many times. The J gene is TRBJ1-1, the V gene TRBV11-2; TRBD1 matches at 7 bases. The CDR3 runs to 14 residues. The junction had 1 base not matched to a gene; V was cut back by 0 bases and J by 3 bases. The germline CDR1 and CDR2 sequences are SGHAT and FQNNGV. DNA of the CDR3: TGTGCCAGCAGCTTAGACAGGGGGGACACTGAAGCTTTCTTT. Its translation is CASSLDRGDTEAFF.

This clonotype was observed a few times. The rearrangement uses TRBV29-1 and TRBJ2-1, with a tentative D call TRBD1 (6 bases). The germline CDR1 and CDR2 sequences are SQVTM and ANQGSEA. V dropped 6 bases and J dropped 8 bases, with 11 bases sitting between them. The CDR3 is 11 residues long. CDR3 nucleotides: TGCAGCGTGGAACAGGGCTATGAGCAGTTCTTC. This translates into CSVEQGYEQFF.

V usage is TRBV29-1 and J usage is TRBJ2-5; D possibly uses TRBD1 or TRBD2 (5 bases each). V lost 7 bases to trimming and J lost 0 bases, with 15 bases between them. CDR3 size: 14 residues. Per the germline V gene, CDR1 is SQVTM and CDR2 is ANQGSEA. The CDR3 sequence: CSALTGTDQETQYF. The CDR3, as DNA: TGCAGCGCCCTAACCGGGACGGACCAAGAGACCCAGTACTTC.

This clonotype was counted only a few times. V usage is TRBV7-2 and J usage is TRBJ2-2; the D gene could be TRBD1 or TRBD2 (5 bases each). With 3 bases removed from V and 6 bases from J, the gap between germline ends came to 17 bases. The CDR3 is 16 amino acids. The germline CDR1 and CDR2 sequences are SGHTA and FQGNSA. CDR3 region: CASSFALAGRAGELFF. The DNA of the CDR3 is TGTGCCAGCAGCTTCGCCCTAGCCGGCAGGGCCGGGGAGCTGTTTTTT.

V gene TRBV20-1 combines with J gene TRBJ1-1, with D tentatively TRBD1 (5 bases). CDR1 is DFQATT and CDR2 is SNEGSKA in the germline V gene (reference sequence). Trimming removed 5 bases from V and 7 bases from J, with 20 bases in between. This CDR3 is 14 amino acids long. The CDR3 DNA follows: TGCAGTGCTCCCTCCAACCTGGGGCTAAGTGAAGCTTTCTTT. Its translation is CSAPSNLGLSEAFF.

The chain joins TRBV24-1 to TRBJ2-5, with TRBD2 as a possible D gene (6 bases). The CDR3 runs to 16 residues. Per germline, CDR1 KGHDR and CDR2 SFDVKD. Trimming took off 0 bases at V and 6 bases at J, with 16 bases between the two ends. In DNA, the CDR3 is TGTGCCACCAGTGATTTGCCTTCGACGGAGGGTCAGACCCAGTACTTC. It is translated as CATSDLPSTEGQTQYF.

This clonotype was picked up a small number of times. V is TRBV29-1 and J is TRBJ2-1; no firm D call. V dropped 4 bases and J dropped 5 bases, with 9 bases sitting between them. CDR3 length: 12 residues. CDR1 is SQVTM and CDR2 is ANQGSEA in the germline V gene. CDR3 in amino acids: CSVVHFDNEQFF. Written as DNA, the CDR3 is TGCAGCGTTGTTCATTTTGACAATGAGCAGTTCTTC.

This sequence joins TRBV7-8 and TRBJ2-5; TRBD2 is a possible D gene (6 bases). V dropped 4 bases and J dropped 5 bases, with 14 bases sitting between them. Germline loops: CDR1 SGHVS, CDR2 FQNEAQ. This CDR3 is built from 14 residues. CDR3 amino acids: CASSSLYGSETQYF. CDR3 bases: TGTGCCAGCAGCTCATTATACGGGAGTGAGACCCAGTACTTC.

The chain uses TRBV20-1 and TRBJ2-1; D gene unclear. The CDR3 sequence is 12 residues long. Germline lookup yields CDR1 DFQATT and CDR2 SNEGSKA (reference sequence). With 1 base removed from V and 8 bases from J, the gap between germline ends came to 9 bases. The CDR3 DNA follows: TGCAGTGCTAGAGCAGAAGCCCATGAGCAGTTCTTC. It translates to CSARAEAHEQFF.

V and J are TRBV11-2 and TRBJ2-1; D remains ambiguous. This CDR3 is 12 amino acids long. Trimming pared 5 bases from V and 10 bases from J, leaving 12 bases between. The germline V gene encodes CDR1 SGHAT and CDR2 FQNNGV. Here the CDR3 reads CASSPKTPEQFF. In DNA, the CDR3 is TGTGCCAGCAGCCCCAAGACACCCGAGCAGTTCTTC.